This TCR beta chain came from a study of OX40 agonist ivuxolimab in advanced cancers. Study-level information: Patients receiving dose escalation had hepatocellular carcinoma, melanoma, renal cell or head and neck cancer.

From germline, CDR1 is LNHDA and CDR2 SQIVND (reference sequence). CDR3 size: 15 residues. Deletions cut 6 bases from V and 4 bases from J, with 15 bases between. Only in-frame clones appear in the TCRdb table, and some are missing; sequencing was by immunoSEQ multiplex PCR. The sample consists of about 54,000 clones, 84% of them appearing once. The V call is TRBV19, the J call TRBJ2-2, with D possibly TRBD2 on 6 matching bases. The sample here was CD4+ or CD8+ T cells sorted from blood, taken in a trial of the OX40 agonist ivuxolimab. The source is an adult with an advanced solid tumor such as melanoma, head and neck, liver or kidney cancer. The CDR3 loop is CASSRGTLGTGELFF. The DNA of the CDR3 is TGTGCCAGTAGCCGCGGGACCCTTGGCACCGGGGAGCTGTTTTTT.